Listed below are T cell receptor beta chains from one sample, sequenced in a study of human T cells and chemical hapten exposure. TCRdb itself ran the RACE reads through MiXCR, one entry per CDR3 protein. The table includes approximately 180,000 distinct CDR3 sequences, nearly 30% detected once. This sample comprised whole blood, obtained in connection with sensitization to the hapten diphenylcyclopropenone (DPC). The receptor source for this set is a woman between 25 and 40 years old with alopecia areata. Some clones in this sample may be carry-over from other donors' samples. CDR3s include the opening cysteine and the closing phenylalanine or tryptophan. A D gene is named only where the DNA matches it firmly. Where a row states a size, it is once, few, many or the class of an expanded clone; other rows omit it.

D | J | size | V | DNA | CDR3
. | TRBJ2-3 | few | TRBV20-1 | TGCAGTGGGGGGCTCACCACAGATACGCAGTATTTT | CSGGLTTDTQYF
TRBD1 | TRBJ2-7 | few | TRBV27 | TGTGCCAGCAGTTCACAGGGGGCCCCCTACGAGCAGTACTTC | CASSSQGAPYEQYF
. | TRBJ2-7 | . | TRBV29-1 | TGCAGCGTTGCTGGGAGTGAGTACGAGCAGTACTTC | CSVAGSEYEQYF
. | TRBJ1-1 | few | TRBV7-3 | TGTGCCAGCAGACGGACAGTCACTGAAGCTTTCTTT | CASRRTVTEAFF
TRBD1 | TRBJ1-2 | few | TRBV7-2 | TGTGCCAGCAGCTATCGACAGGGGACGGCCTATGGCTACACCTTC | CASSYRQGTAYGYTF
. | TRBJ2-4 | few | TRBV28 | TGTGCCAGCAGGCGCGCTAGCGTCACTAGCCAAAACATTCAGTACTTC | CASRRASVTSQNIQYF
TRBD1 | TRBJ2-5 | . | TRBV28 | TGTGCCAGCAGGCCGACAGGGCGAGAGACCCAGTACTTC | CASRPTGRETQYF
. | TRBJ1-6 | few | TRBV6-2/TRBV6-3 | TGTGCCAGCAACCATAGACAGAGCTCCTATAATTCACCCCTCCACTTT | CASNHRQSSYNSPLHF
. | TRBJ1-1 | few | TRBV28 | TGTGCCAGCAGTCCAATAAATGGATTGGGAACTAGGAACACTGAAGCTTTCTTT | CASSPINGLGTRNTEAFF
. | TRBJ1-1 | few | TRBV30 | TGTGCCTGGAGTGTACCCGGCCGGGGGGGAGCTTTCTTT | CAWSVPGRGGAFF
. | TRBJ1-1 | . | TRBV6-2/TRBV6-3 | TGTGCCAGCAATACCCGAGACTGGAACACTGAAGCTTTCTTT | CASNTRDWNTEAFF
. | TRBJ2-1 | . | TRBV4-3 | TGCGCCAGCAGCCAAGATGTGTCACCTCTCTACAATGAGCAGTTCTTC | CASSQDVSPLYNEQFF
TRBD1 | TRBJ2-3 | few | TRBV5-1 | TGCGCCAGCAGCTTGGCCCGACCGGGACAGGGCGGGGGCACAGATACGCAGTATTTT | CASSLARPGQGGGTDTQYF
. | TRBJ2-3 | . | TRBV20-1 | TGCAGTGCTAGAGATGGACCCCTTCCGGAGGCGCAGTATTTT | CSARDGPLPEAQYF
. | TRBJ2-7 | . | TRBV3-1 | TGTGCCAGCAGCCATGGGGCAGGGGGGTACGAGCAGTACTTC | CASSHGAGGYEQYF
. | TRBJ2-1 | few | TRBV5-1 | TGCGCCAGCAGCCCGCTCATCCACAATGAGCAGTTCTTC | CASSPLIHNEQFF
. | TRBJ2-7 | few | TRBV27 | TGTGCCAGCAGTTTCTCACGGTGGGGCAATCCCGTGGAGCAGTACTTC | CASSFSRWGNPVEQYF
. | TRBJ1-6 | . | TRBV2 | TGTGCCAGCACGACCGGATTGAATGATTCACCCCTCCACTTT | CASTTGLNDSPLHF
. | TRBJ1-1 | once | TRBV7-9 | TGTGCCAGCAGCTTAATCGGGGGCGCGGAGACTGAAGCTTTCTTT | CASSLIGGAETEAFF
TRBD1 | TRBJ2-6 | . | TRBV30 | TGTGCCTCCGAAGGGAGGACAGGGGGATACTCTGGGGCCAACGTCCTGACTTTC | CASEGRTGGYSGANVLTF
. | TRBJ2-4 | few | TRBV28 | TGTGCCAGCAGCACGCGGGGTTCAGGGGACATTCAGTACTTC | CASSTRGSGDIQYF
. | TRBJ2-3 | . | TRBV28 | TGTGCCAGCAGTCCCGATGGGGGAATGGCAGATACGCAGTATTTT | CASSPDGGMADTQYF
TRBD2 | TRBJ2-1 | few | TRBV11-3 | TGTGCCAGCAGCTTTGCTAGCGGGAGGAGCGGTGAGCAGTTCTTC | CASSFASGRSGEQFF
TRBD2 | TRBJ2-3 | once | TRBV4-1 | TGCGCCAGCAGCCAACCCTTCCAGCGGGGGACCACAGATACGCAGTATTTT | CASSQPFQRGTTDTQYF
. | TRBJ1-6 | few | TRBV9 | TGTGCCAGCAGCGTAACGACTTATAATTCACCCCTCCACTTT | CASSVTTYNSPLHF
. | TRBJ1-1 | . | TRBV2 | TGTGCCAGCAGTGAACAGGGGAGAGAGAACACTGAAGCTTTCTTT | CASSEQGRENTEAFF
TRBD1 | TRBJ2-1 | many | TRBV29-1 | TGCAGCGTTGACGGGACAGGGGTTAAGTTCTTC | CSVDGTGVKFF